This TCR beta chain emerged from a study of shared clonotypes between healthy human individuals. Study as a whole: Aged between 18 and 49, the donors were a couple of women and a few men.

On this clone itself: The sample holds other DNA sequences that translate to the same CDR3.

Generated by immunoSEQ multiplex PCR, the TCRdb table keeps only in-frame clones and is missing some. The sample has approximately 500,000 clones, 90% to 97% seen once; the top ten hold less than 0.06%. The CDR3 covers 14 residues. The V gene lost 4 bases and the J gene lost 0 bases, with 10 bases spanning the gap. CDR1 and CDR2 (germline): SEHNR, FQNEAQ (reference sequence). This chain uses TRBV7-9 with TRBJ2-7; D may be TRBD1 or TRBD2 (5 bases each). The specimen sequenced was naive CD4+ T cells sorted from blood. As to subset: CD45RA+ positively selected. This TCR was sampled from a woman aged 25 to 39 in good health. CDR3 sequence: CASSSSGTSYEQYF. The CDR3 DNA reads TGTGCCAGCAGCTCGTCCGGGACCTCCTACGAGCAGTACTTC. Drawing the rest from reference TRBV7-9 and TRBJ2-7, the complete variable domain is DTGVSQNPRHKITKRGQNVTFRCDPISEHNRLYWYRQTLGQGPEFLTYFQNEAQLEKSRLLSDRFSAERPKGSFSTLEIQRTEQGDSAMYLCASSSSGTSYEQYFGPGTRLTVT.